Sequencing of this T cell receptor (beta chain) was carried out in a study of CD8 T cells in Susac syndrome. Whole-study findings and limits: That the number of individuals in its TCR sequencing and HLA analysis was relatively small was acknowledged by the study.

On this clonotype: Antigen specificity is unknown.

With 2 bases clipped from V and 2 bases from J, the junction kept 8 bases outside the gene matches. Per the germline V gene, CDR1 is MNHNS and CDR2 is SASEGT. The CDR3 has 17 amino acids. TEMRA cells underwent FACS enrichment and CD8+ and CD4+ T cells underwent negative isolation. With random hexamers, roughly 0.5 to 1 ug RNA was reverse transcribed. Across 54 Vbeta and 13 Jbeta, immunoSEQ multiplex PCR amplified TCR beta CDR3. MiXCR, applied by TCRdb to the immunoSEQ multiplex PCR reads, yields one record per CDR3 protein. The sample yields tens of thousands of distinct CDR3 sequences, 85% to 95% seen once.

Sequencing was performed on CD8+ T cells from PBMCs. This clonotype was obtained from a human donor in good health. V usage is TRBV6-1 and J usage is TRBJ2-3; TRBD1 aligns across 9 bases. The CDR3 region has the DNA TGTGCCAGCAGTGAATCTAGTGGGACAGGGTTCACAGATACGCAGTATTTT. It specifies CASSESSGTGFTDTQYF.